A single sample gave rise to the 22 T cell receptor beta chains below, sequenced in a study of blood T cell repertoires in COVID-19. Sequencing used immunoSEQ multiplex PCR; TCRdb keeps in-frame clones, though not all of them. The table has under 150,000 clones, around 84% seen once. The sequenced sample consisted of peripheral blood. The source of these receptors is a woman in her thirties or forties with acute or convalescent COVID-19.

A few counts support this clone. The chain links TRBV6-4 to TRBJ2-1; D gene uncertain. The germline CDR1 and CDR2 sequences are MRHNA and SNTAGT. The CDR3 contains 13 residues. The V and J ends lost 3 bases and 2 bases respectively, with 5 bases between them. Written as DNA, the CDR3 is TGTGCCAGCAGTGAACTACCCTACAATGAGCAGTTCTTC. As protein: CASSELPYNEQFF.

The chain recombines TRBV7-2 with TRBJ1-5; 9 positions match TRBD1. The germline gives CDR1 SGHTA, CDR2 FQGNSA. Losses at the gene ends were 1 base for V and 7 bases for J; bases not matched to a gene: 5. The CDR3 runs 15 residues. The CDR3 sequence is CASSLDRGLFQPQHF. The CDR3, as DNA: TGTGCCAGCAGCTTAGACAGGGGGCTTTTCCAGCCCCAGCATTTT.

This chain uses TRBV4-3 with TRBJ2-4; perhaps TRBD2 as D (6 bases). Germline V gene data show CDR1 as LGHNA and CDR2 as YSLEER. Trimming took 5 bases from V and 0 from J, leaving 8 bases between them. The CDR3 is 14 amino acids. CDR3 loop: CASSAGLAKNIQYF. The CDR3 DNA reads TGCGCCAGCAGCGCGGGACTAGCCAAAAACATTCAGTACTTC.

The chain carries TRBV5-4 and TRBJ2-5; possible D gene TRBD1, 5 bases. Between the trimmed V and J ends, which lost 5 bases and 5 bases, there was a span of 13 bases. From germline, CDR1 is SGHNT and CDR2 YYREEE (reference sequence). The CDR3 totals 13 residues. The CDR3 here is CASRRRELETQYF. In DNA form, the CDR3 reads TGTGCCAGCAGGCGCAGGGAACTGGAGACCCAGTACTTC. The full variable domain, its missing parts supplied by reference TRBV5-4 and TRBJ2-5, is ETGVTQSPTHLIKTRGQQVTLRCSSQSGHNTVSWYQQALGQGPQFIFQYYREEENGRGNFPPRFSGLQFPNYSSELNVNALELDDSALYLCASRRRELETQYFGPGTRLLVL.

This clone was detected only once. The chain carries TRBV11-1 and TRBJ1-1; weak D call: TRBD1 (5 bases). The germline V and J ends were trimmed by 4 bases and 6 bases, with 15 bases remaining between them. The CDR3 runs 14 residues. CDR1 SGHAT and CDR2 FQDESV come from the germline V gene (reference sequence). CDR3 amino acids: CASSSGAGLPEAFF. DNA for the CDR3: TGTGCCAGCAGCTCTGGGGCGGGACTACCTGAAGCTTTCTTT.

V is TRBV9 and J is TRBJ1-1; perhaps TRBD1 as D (5 bases). Trimming removed 2 bases at V and 6 bases at J, with 11 bases between. The V gene's germline CDR1 is SGDLS and CDR2 YYNGEE. This CDR3 spans 13 amino acids. The chain's CDR3 is CASSVSGVAEAFF. CDR3 bases: TGTGCCAGCAGCGTTTCGGGGGTCGCTGAAGCTTTCTTT.

This chain links TRBV6-2 or TRBV6-3 with TRBJ2-1, with D possibly being TRBD1 (5 bases). Looked up from germline, CDR1 is MNHEY and CDR2 is SVGEGT. The CDR3 runs 12 residues. Trimming stripped 2 bases from V and 6 bases from J, with 5 bases between. The DNA for the CDR3 is TGTGCCAGCAGTTACAGGGGCAATGAGCAGTTCTTC. Protein: CASSYRGNEQFF.

The chain recombines TRBV2 with TRBJ2-1; D remains ambiguous. CDR1 is SNHLY and CDR2 is FYNNEI in the germline V gene. The CDR3 sequence is 16 residues long. Between the trimmed V and J ends, which lost 5 bases and 0 bases, there was a span of 14 bases. In DNA, the CDR3 is TGTGCCAGCAGTCCCGAGAGGCGGAGCTCCTACAATGAGCAGTTCTTC. Translated: CASSPERRSSYNEQFF. Complete variable domain (other parts from reference TRBV2 and TRBJ2-1): EPEVTQTPSHQVTQMGQEVILRCVPISNHLYFYWYRQILGQKVEFLVSFYNNEISEKSEIFDDQFSVERPDGSNFTLKIRSTKLEDSAMYFCASSPERRSSYNEQFFGPGTRLTVL.

A word on this clone: Relative to the germline gene, one junction end is altered; a read error may explain this. As DNA, the CDR3 is TGTGCCAGCTCCACTGATGAAGTTTTCTTT. Its protein is CASSTDEVFF. The gene calls are TRBV18 and TRBJ1-1; D gene uncertain. CDR1 is KGHSH and CDR2 is LQKENI in the germline V gene. This CDR3 is 10 amino acids long.

The CDR3 nucleotides are TGCGCCAGCAGCTTGGGGTGGAATGGGCACGAGCAGTACTTC. As protein: CASSLGWNGHEQYF. The rearrangement joins TRBV5-1 to TRBJ2-7; D call uncertain. The CDR3 runs to 14 residues. Trimming pared 0 bases from V and 5 bases from J, leaving 12 bases between. CDR1 is SGHRS, CDR2 YFSETQ, per germline.

The chain uses TRBV7-9 and TRBJ2-7, with 15 bases that match TRBD2. Germline-derived CDR1 and CDR2 are SEHNR and FQNEAQ (reference sequence). The CDR3 sequence is 16 residues long. J gave up 4 bases and V 4 bases, and 5 bases lay outside the gene matches. CDR3 sequence (DNA): TGTGCCAGCAGCTGGGGACTAGCGGGGGGAGCGTACGAGCAGTACTTC. Translated, it gives CASSWGLAGGAYEQYF.

There are a few counts of this clone. The chain uses TRBV18 and TRBJ1-1; TRBD1 matches at 9 bases. CDR1 and CDR2 (germline): KGHSH, LQKENI. The CDR3 is 18 residues long. Trimming at V came to 4 bases and at J to 2 bases, leaving 14 bases not matched to a gene. The CDR3, as DNA: TGTGCCAGCTCACGGATGCTCATCCCGGGACAGGGAAACACTGAAGCTTTCTTT. This gives the protein CASSRMLIPGQGNTEAFF. Using reference TRBV18 and TRBJ1-1 for the parts outside the CDR3, the full variable domain is NAGVMQNPRHLVRRRGQEARLRCSPMKGHSHVYWYRQLPEEGLKFMVYLQKENIIDESGMPKERFSAEFPKEGPSILRIQQVVRGDSAAYFCASSRMLIPGQGNTEAFFGQGTRLTVV.

The chain uses TRBV3-1 (or the pseudogene TRBV3-2) and TRBJ1-6; 10 positions agree with TRBD1. The germline gives CDR1 LGHDT, CDR2 YNNKEL (reference sequence). CDR3 length: 15 amino acids. Unmatched junction bases numbered 4, after V lost 3 bases and J lost 8 bases. The CDR3 here is CASSHGTGEYSPLHF. The CDR3 DNA is TGTGCCAGCAGCCACGGGACAGGGGAATATTCACCCCTCCACTTT.

The chain combines TRBV5-4 with TRBJ2-7; 10 nucleotides agree with TRBD1. Trimming took 4 bases from V and 2 from J; bases not matched to a gene: 6. Per the germline V gene, CDR1 is SGHNT and CDR2 is YYREEE (reference sequence). The CDR3 loop spans 15 amino acids. As DNA, the CDR3 is TGTGCCAGCAGCCAAGGCGGGACAGGGGCCTACGAGCAGTACTTC. Its protein product is CASSQGGTGAYEQYF. The whole variable domain, remainder taken from reference TRBV5-4 and TRBJ2-7, is ETGVTQSPTHLIKTRGQQVTLRCSSQSGHNTVSWYQQALGQGPQFIFQYYREEENGRGNFPPRFSGLQFPNYSSELNVNALELDDSALYLCASSQGGTGAYEQYFGPGTRLTVT.

This clone was counted a single time. This sequence joins TRBV6-5 and TRBJ1-4; possible D gene TRBD1, 5 bases. The germline gives CDR1 MNHEY, CDR2 SVGAGI. The CDR3 spans 15 residues. Trimming removed 6 bases at V and 0 bases at J, with 11 bases between. The CDR3 bases are TGTGCCAGCAGGGGCGGGACTTCAACTAATGAAAAACTGTTTTTT. This translates into CASRGGTSTNEKLFF.

The rearrangement joins TRBV19 to TRBJ1-2; D gene uncertain. V dropped 0 bases and J dropped 2 bases, with 7 bases sitting between them. The germline V gene has CDR1 LNHDA and CDR2 SQIVND (reference sequence). CDR3 length: 14 amino acids. CDR3 protein: CASSIDHRNYGYTF. For the CDR3, the DNA is TGTGCCAGTAGTATAGATCACAGAAACTATGGCTACACCTTC.

This clone was detected only a few times. This chain connects TRBV6-5 to TRBJ2-2; D might be TRBD2 (7 bases). This CDR3 has 13 residues. V dropped 7 bases and J dropped 5 bases, with 11 bases sitting between them. Germline-derived CDR1 and CDR2 are MNHEY and SVGAGI. The CDR3 loop is CASKGGATGELFF. CDR3 nucleotide sequence: TGTGCCAGCAAAGGGGGGGCGACCGGGGAGCTGTTTTTT.

J is TRBJ2-2 and V is TRBV18; 7 bases line up with TRBD1. Trimming at V came to 5 bases and at J to 7 bases, leaving 10 bases not matched to a gene. Germline V gene sequence: CDR1 KGHSH, CDR2 LQKENI. The CDR3 runs 15 residues. The CDR3 nucleotides are TGTGCCAGCTCAGCTCGACAGGGCCAGGGCGGGGAGCTGTTTTTT. Translation gives CASSARQGQGGELFF.

J is TRBJ1-1 and V is TRBV5-1; the match to TRBD1 covers 7 bases. Germline V lookup: CDR1 SGHRS, CDR2 YFSETQ. The CDR3 extends over 15 amino acids. Trimming cost V 3 bases and J 5 bases; bases outside gene matches: 10. The CDR3 sequence is CASSSTGARGTEAFF. CDR3 sequence (DNA): TGCGCCAGCAGCTCCACAGGGGCGCGAGGTACTGAAGCTTTCTTT.

The chain joins TRBV30 to TRBJ1-4; 8 bases are shared with TRBD1. Germline values: CDR1 GTSNPN, CDR2 SVGIG (reference sequence). CDR3 length: 13 amino acids. V was clipped by 4 bases and J by 5 bases; unmatched bases: 3. CDR3 DNA: TGTGCCTGGACGGGACAGGAAAATGAAAAACTGTTTTTT. Protein: CAWTGQENEKLFF.

This clone has just a few counts. The identical CDR3 is also encoded by other nucleotide sequences in the sample. V gene TRBV18 combines with J gene TRBJ1-2, with 7 bases matching TRBD1. Trimming at V came to 3 bases and at J to 2 bases, leaving 0 bases not matched to a gene. CDR3 length: 13 amino acids. Per germline, CDR1 KGHSH and CDR2 LQKENI. Here the CDR3 reads CASSPDRNYGYTF. The CDR3 region has the DNA TGTGCCAGCTCACCGGACAGGAACTATGGCTACACCTTC.

The chain has TRBV7-2 and TRBJ1-1; maybe TRBD1 (6 bases). V was clipped by 6 bases and J by 4 bases, with 18 bases between them. Germline V gene data show CDR1 as SGHTA and CDR2 as FQGNSA. CDR3 length equals 15 residues. The CDR3 sequence is CASSSNRAASTEAFF. The CDR3 DNA sequence: TGTGCCAGCAGTTCAAACAGGGCGGCAAGCACTGAAGCTTTCTTT.